One sample yielded the 18 T cell receptor beta chains listed below, sequenced in a study of early T cells in non-severe SARS-CoV-2 infection. TCRdb called the 5' RACE reads again in MiXCR, with one record for every CDR3 protein. Found here are about 77,000 distinct CDR3 sequences, around 16% of them singletons; the top ten hold about 3.1%. What was sequenced was whole blood. The receptor source for this set is an adult who was a healthcare worker with PCR-confirmed SARS-CoV-2 infection or an uninfected control (not recorded which).

This sequence joins TRBV5-1 and TRBJ2-2, with D unclear. Germline V gene lookup returns CDR1 SGHRS and CDR2 YFSETQ. Deletions cut 3 bases from V and 4 bases from J, with 7 bases between. The CDR3 contains 13 residues. The DNA for the CDR3 is TGCGCCAGCAGCTCGGTGGGCACCGGGGAGCTGTTTTTT. It is translated as CASSSVGTGELFF.

This clonotype was found a few times. The chain couples TRBV6-5 to TRBJ2-2; 8 nucleotides line up with TRBD2. Germline CDR1 is MNHEY and CDR2 is SVGAGI. The CDR3 loop spans 15 amino acids. The J segment lost 7 bases and the V segment lost 4 bases, leaving 8 bases of the junction unmatched. The CDR3 sequence is CASSLLPGGFGELFF. The CDR3, as DNA: TGTGCCAGCAGTTTGCTCCCGGGAGGGTTCGGGGAGCTGTTTTTT.

The V call is TRBV7-9, the J call TRBJ2-7; D is unresolved. Germline CDR1 and CDR2: SEHNR and FQNEAQ (reference sequence). Trimming removed 5 bases at V and 5 bases at J, with 16 bases between. This CDR3 region has 14 residues. The CDR3 here is CASSQDPQDDEQYF. As DNA, the CDR3 is TGTGCCAGCAGCCAGGACCCTCAAGACGACGAGCAGTACTTC.

This clonotype was found many times. The chain recombines TRBV9 with TRBJ2-3, with 10 bases matching TRBD2. This CDR3 comprises 15 residues. The germline CDR1 and CDR2 sequences are SGDLS and YYNGEE. Trimming took 3 bases from V and 4 from J; bases not matched to a gene: 5. DNA for the CDR3: TGTGCCAGCAGCGCGGCCGGGACTAGCGCAGATACGCAGTATTTT. It specifies CASSAAGTSADTQYF.

The CDR3 reads CASSPGGQGGYGYTF. The CDR3 coding sequence is TGCGCCAGCAGCCCAGGGGGACAGGGCGGCTATGGCTACACCTTC. This chain uses TRBV5-1 with TRBJ1-2; 9 positions agree with TRBD1. This CDR3 comprises 15 residues. In germline, CDR1 is SGHRS, CDR2 YFSETQ. V trimming: 4 bases; J trimming: 4 bases; junction bases outside the gene matches: 8.

V is TRBV28 and J is TRBJ1-5; tentatively, D is TRBD1 (5 bases). V lost 5 bases to trimming and J lost 4 bases, with 12 bases between them. Germline V gene data show CDR1 as MDHEN and CDR2 as SYDVKM. There are 14 residues in the CDR3. In nucleotides, the CDR3 is TGTGCCAGCAGTCATGACAGATTTAATCAGCCCCAGCATTTT. Protein: CASSHDRFNQPQHF.

The V call is TRBV3-1, the J call TRBJ1-3; D call uncertain. The CDR3 totals 11 residues. The V end lost 3 bases, the J end lost 10 bases, and 7 bases lay between the germline ends. Per the germline V gene, CDR1 is LGHDT and CDR2 is YNNKEL (reference sequence). The CDR3 spells CASSQSKTIYF. CDR3 coding DNA: TGTGCCAGCAGCCAGTCTAAGACCATATATTTT.

This clonotype turned up a few times. The chain links TRBV4-1 to TRBJ1-3; 10 bases are shared with TRBD1. Per the germline V gene, CDR1 is MGHRA and CDR2 is YSYEKL. This CDR3 is 15 amino acids long. V trimming: 5 bases; J trimming: 8 bases; junction bases outside the gene matches: 9. Here the CDR3 DNA reads TGCGCCAGCAGCTATTGGACAGGGGGTTCAGACACCATATATTTT. Translated, it gives CASSYWTGGSDTIYF.

The chain recombines TRBV29-1 with TRBJ1-1, with D unresolved. This CDR3 has 14 residues. Germline V gene data show CDR1 as SQVTM and CDR2 as ANQGSEA. The germline V and J ends were trimmed by 6 bases and 10 bases, with 24 bases remaining between them. The CDR3 DNA sequence: TGCAGCGTGCCCGGAGGTGGAGGTGCAGCGGGAGCTTTCTTT. As protein: CSVPGGGGAAGAFF. Variable domain in full (rest from reference TRBV29-1 and TRBJ1-1): SAVISQKPSRDICQRGTSLTIQCQVDSQVTMMFWYRQQPGQSLTLIATANQGSEATYESGFVIDKFPISRPNLTFSTLTVSNMSPEDSSIYLCSVPGGGGAAGAFFGQGTRLTVV.

This chain links TRBV29-1 with TRBJ1-3, with D perhaps matching TRBD1 (6 bases). Trimming took 8 bases from V and 4 from J, leaving 12 bases between them. The CDR3 has 12 amino acids. CDR1 SQVTM and CDR2 ANQGSEA come from the germline V gene. This CDR3 is CSSRRGGNTIYF. CDR3 bases: TGCAGCTCACGTAGGGGGGGAAACACCATATATTTT.

This clonotype has more than one count but fewer than ten. The rearrangement joins TRBV20-1 to TRBJ1-1, with D hard to call. CDR3 length equals 14 residues. Trimming took off 6 bases at V and 7 bases at J, with 21 bases between the two ends. The germline gives CDR1 DFQATT, CDR2 SNEGSKA (reference sequence). CDR3 nucleotide sequence: TGCAGTGCATTTAAGGGCCCTCCTGGAGGTGAAGCTTTCTTT. Translating gives CSAFKGPPGGEAFF.

As concerns this clonotype: Compared with germline, one end of the junction differs, possibly owing to a read error. The chain combines TRBV11-2 with TRBJ2-3, with D perhaps given as TRBD1 or TRBD2 (5 bases each). CDR1 and CDR2 (germline): SGHAT, FQNNGV. This CDR3 contains 16 residues. The CDR3 here is CASSIDLGVSTDTQYF. CDR3 DNA: TGTGCCAGCAGCATAGATTTGGGGGTGAGCACAGATACGCAGTATTTT. The entire variable domain, with the rest obtained from reference TRBV11-2 and TRBJ2-3, is as follows: EAGVAQSPRYKIIEKRQSVAFWCNPISGHATLYWYQQILGQGPKLLIQFQNNGVVDDSQLPKDRFSAERLKGVDSTLKIQPAKLEDSAVYLCASSIDLGVSTDTQYFGPGTRLTVL.

J is TRBJ2-1 and V is TRBV4-1; 8 bases fit TRBD2. Germline V gene data show CDR1 as MGHRA and CDR2 as YSYEKL. The CDR3 totals 17 residues. V lost 0 bases, J lost 7 bases, and 11 bases stayed unmatched. CDR3 DNA: TGCGCCAGCAGCCAAGATTGGGGTACTAGCGGCCTTAATGAGCAGTTCTTC. Amino acids: CASSQDWGTSGLNEQFF.

The genes are TRBV4-1 and TRBJ1-6; TRBD1 agrees at 7 bases. The CDR3 contains 15 residues. Germline V gene lookup returns CDR1 MGHRA and CDR2 YSYEKL. Unmatched junction bases numbered 7, after V lost 1 base and J lost 10 bases. CDR3 bases: TGCGCCAGCAGCCAAGCCGGGGACAGTGGCTCACCCCTCCACTTT. Protein product: CASSQAGDSGSPLHF.

The chain has TRBV27 and TRBJ2-7, with 10 bases fitting TRBD1. CDR3 length equals 16 residues. The J segment lost 7 bases and the V segment lost 5 bases, leaving 14 bases of the junction unmatched. The V gene's germline CDR1 is MNHEY and CDR2 SMNVEV (reference sequence). Here the CDR3 DNA reads TGTGCCAGCAGTCCTTTGTTCGGGACAGGGGTTGAAGAGCAGTACTTC. It encodes CASSPLFGTGVEEQYF.

In its sample, this clonotype was seen a few times. The J gene is TRBJ2-1, the V gene TRBV29-1, with 13 bases fitting TRBD2. J gave up 9 bases and V 7 bases, and 3 bases lay outside the gene matches. CDR1 SQVTM and CDR2 ANQGSEA come from the germline V gene. The CDR3 extends over 12 amino acids. This CDR3 is CSGGLAGVEQFF. DNA for the CDR3: TGCAGCGGTGGACTAGCGGGAGTTGAGCAGTTCTTC.

This clonotype has only a few counts. The rearrangement links TRBV11-2 to TRBJ1-1, with a tentative D call TRBD1 (5 bases). Germline CDR1 reads SGHAT; CDR2 reads FQNNGV. V gave up 4 bases and J gave up 10 bases, with 16 bases separating them. CDR3 length equals 13 residues. CDR3 coding DNA: TGTGCCAGCAGCTACGACAGACAGCTGAGAGCTTTCTTT. As protein: CASSYDRQLRAFF.

The chain uses TRBV7-3 and TRBJ2-2, with 11 bases aligning to TRBD1. The J segment lost 7 bases and the V segment lost 6 bases, leaving 7 bases of the junction unmatched. CDR3 length: 15 amino acids. The germline V gene has CDR1 SGHTA and CDR2 FQGTGA. The CDR3 sequence: CASSRSGTGGGELFF. The DNA of the CDR3 is TGTGCCAGCAGTCGCTCCGGGACAGGGGGCGGGGAGCTGTTTTTT. The entire variable domain, with the rest obtained from reference TRBV7-3 and TRBJ2-2, is as follows: GAGVSQTPSNKVTEKGKYVELRCDPISGHTALYWYRQSLGQGPEFLIYFQGTGAADDSGLPNDRFFAVRPEGSVSTLKIQRTERGDSAVYLCASSRSGTGGGELFFGEGSRLTVL.